What follows are 9 T cell receptor beta chains derived from one specimen sequenced in a study of T cells after posttransplantation cyclophosphamide. Treatment was busulfan-fludarabine conditioning, a marrow graft, and cyclophosphamide on days +3 and +4. Generated by immunoSEQ multiplex PCR, the TCRdb table keeps only in-frame clones and is missing some. The sample holds roughly 12,000 clones, around 2% seen once. Sequenced here: PBMCs, sampled after allogeneic stem cell transplant with posttransplant cyclophosphamide. These TCRs come from a male patient between 25 and 39 years old who received an allogeneic stem cell transplant from a related donor, was CMV-positive, and had no GVHD. Part of the T cell pool may stem from the graft donor.

This clone was recorded a few times. This chain joins TRBV10-1 and TRBJ2-3, with TRBD2 matching over 8 bases. Germline trimming cut 3 bases from V and 3 bases from J; bases unmatched to any gene: 2. Germline CDR1 reads WNHNN; CDR2 reads SYGVQD (reference sequence). The CDR3 is made up of 14 amino acids. The CDR3 DNA follows: TGCGCCAGCAGTGACGGCGGGGGGACAGATACGCAGTATTTT. This encodes CASSDGGGTDTQYF.

The chain joins TRBV5-1 to TRBJ2-2, with TRBD2 as a possible D gene (6 bases). The germline CDR1 and CDR2 sequences are SGHRS and YFSETQ. The V and J ends lost 3 bases and 5 bases respectively, with 14 bases between them. This CDR3 comprises 15 residues. The CDR3 region is CASSSGAGWTGELFF. The CDR3 nucleotides read TGCGCCAGCAGCTCGGGAGCAGGGTGGACCGGGGAGCTGTTTTTT.

The rearrangement links TRBV27 to TRBJ2-7, with D perhaps TRBD2 (5 bases). The germline V gene encodes CDR1 MNHEY and CDR2 SMNVEV (reference sequence). This CDR3 comprises 15 residues. V lost 5 bases to trimming and J lost 3 bases, with 17 bases between them. The CDR3 DNA is TGTGCCAGCAGTCCGGACTTACTACACCTCTACGAGCAGTACTTC. Its protein is CASSPDLLHLYEQYF.

The J gene is TRBJ2-2, the V gene TRBV11-2; a weak D match, TRBD2 (6 bases). This CDR3 contains 14 residues. Germline loops: CDR1 SGHAT, CDR2 FQNNGV. The V gene lost 6 bases and the J gene lost 8 bases, with 16 bases spanning the gap. The CDR3 sequence is CASRGLIGTGELFF. The DNA for the CDR3 is TGTGCCAGCAGGGGTCTCATCGGGACTGGGGAGCTGTTTTTT.

This clone was detected only a few times. The chain uses TRBV6-5 and TRBJ1-5; 10 nucleotides line up with TRBD1. The CDR3 totals 14 residues. J was trimmed by 4 bases and V by 6 bases; bases with no gene match: 3. Germline lookup yields CDR1 MNHEY and CDR2 SVGAGI. The CDR3 DNA reads TGTGCCAGCAGAAAGGGACAGGGGAATCAGCCCCAGCATTTT. Protein: CASRKGQGNQPQHF.

This clone has only a few counts. The rearrangement joins TRBV20-1 to TRBJ2-5; D uncertain. Per germline, CDR1 DFQATT and CDR2 SNEGSKA (reference sequence). V shed 6 bases and J shed 5 bases, with 10 bases lying between them. The CDR3 totals 11 residues. Here the CDR3 reads CSATHMETQYF. The CDR3 region has the DNA TGCAGTGCGACTCACATGGAGACCCAGTACTTC.

This clone has more than one count but fewer than ten. This rearrangement joins TRBV19 to TRBJ2-2, with 8 bases identical to TRBD2. Looked up from germline, CDR1 is LNHDA and CDR2 is SQIVND (reference sequence). The junction had 9 bases not matched to a gene; V was cut back by 6 bases and J by 9 bases. CDR3 length: 14 amino acids. The CDR3 nucleotides are TGTGCCAGTAGACCGGGACTAGTCCCCCGGGAGCTGTTTTTT. As protein: CASRPGLVPRELFF.

This clone was counted only a few times. The chain employs TRBV7-2 and TRBJ1-1, with unresolved D. Germline assignment: CDR1 SGHTA and CDR2 FQGNSA. The CDR3 is 14 residues long. Between the trimmed V and J ends, which lost 6 bases and 0 bases, there was a span of 11 bases. This CDR3 reads CASRSPGMNTEAFF. In DNA form, the CDR3 reads TGTGCCAGCAGATCCCCGGGGATGAACACTGAAGCTTTCTTT.

A few counts support this clone. J is TRBJ2-1 and V is TRBV4-1, with TRBD2 identical over 14 bases. This CDR3 is built from 20 residues. V gave up 1 base and J gave up 0 bases; unmatched junction bases: 8. In germline, CDR1 is MGHRA, CDR2 YSYEKL. CDR3 in amino acids: CASSQADGTSGGHSYNEQFF. CDR3 DNA sequence: TGCGCCAGCAGCCAAGCGGACGGGACTAGCGGGGGTCACTCCTACAATGAGCAGTTCTTC.